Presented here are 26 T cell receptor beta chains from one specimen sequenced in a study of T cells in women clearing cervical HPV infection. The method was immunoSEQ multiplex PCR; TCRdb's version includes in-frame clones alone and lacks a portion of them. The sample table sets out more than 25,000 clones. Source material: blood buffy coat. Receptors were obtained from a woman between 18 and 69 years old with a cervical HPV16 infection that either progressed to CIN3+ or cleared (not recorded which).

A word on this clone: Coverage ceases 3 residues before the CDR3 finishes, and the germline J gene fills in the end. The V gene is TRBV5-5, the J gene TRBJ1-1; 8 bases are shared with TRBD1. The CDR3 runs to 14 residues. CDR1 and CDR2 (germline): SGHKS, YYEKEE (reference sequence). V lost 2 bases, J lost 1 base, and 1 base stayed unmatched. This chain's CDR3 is CASSFQGANTEAFF. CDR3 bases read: TGTGCCAGCAGCTTCCAGGGGGCGAACACTGAA.

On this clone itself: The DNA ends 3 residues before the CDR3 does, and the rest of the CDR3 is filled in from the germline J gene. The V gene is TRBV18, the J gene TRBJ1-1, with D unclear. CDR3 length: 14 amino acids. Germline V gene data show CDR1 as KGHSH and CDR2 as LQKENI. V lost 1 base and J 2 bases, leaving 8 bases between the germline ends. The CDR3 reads CASSPRQTNTEAFF. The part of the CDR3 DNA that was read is TGTGCCAGCTCACCACGGCAGACTAACACTGAA.

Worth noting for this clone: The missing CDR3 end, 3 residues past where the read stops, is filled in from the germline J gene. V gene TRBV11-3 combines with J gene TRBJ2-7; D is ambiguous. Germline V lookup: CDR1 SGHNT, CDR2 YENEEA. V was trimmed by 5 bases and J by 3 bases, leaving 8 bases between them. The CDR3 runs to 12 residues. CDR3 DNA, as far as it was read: TGTGCCAGCAGCCTACCGGGCTACGAG. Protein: CASSLPGYE. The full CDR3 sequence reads CASSLPGYEQYF.

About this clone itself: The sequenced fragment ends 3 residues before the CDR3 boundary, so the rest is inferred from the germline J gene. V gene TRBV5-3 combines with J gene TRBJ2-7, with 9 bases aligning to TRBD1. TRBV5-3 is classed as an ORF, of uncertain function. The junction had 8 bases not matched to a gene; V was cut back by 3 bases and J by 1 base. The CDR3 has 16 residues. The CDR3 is CARSYERDRVSYEQYF. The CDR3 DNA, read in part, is TGTGCCAGAAGCTATGAGCGGGACAGGGTTTCCTACGAG.

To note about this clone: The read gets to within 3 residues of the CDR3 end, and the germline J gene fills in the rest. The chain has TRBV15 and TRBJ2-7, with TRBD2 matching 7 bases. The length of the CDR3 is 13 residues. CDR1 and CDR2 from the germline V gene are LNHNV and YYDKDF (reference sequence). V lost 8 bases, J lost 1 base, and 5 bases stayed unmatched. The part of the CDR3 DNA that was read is TGTGCCACCTCTACTAGCGATTCCTACGAG. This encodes CATSTSDSYE. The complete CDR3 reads CATSTSDSYEQYF.

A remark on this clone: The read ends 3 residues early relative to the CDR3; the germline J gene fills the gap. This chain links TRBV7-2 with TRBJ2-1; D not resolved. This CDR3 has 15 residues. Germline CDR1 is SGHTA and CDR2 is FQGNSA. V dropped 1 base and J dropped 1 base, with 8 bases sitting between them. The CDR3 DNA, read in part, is TGTGCCAGCAGCTTAGGGTTAGCTTCCTACAATGAG. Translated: CASSLGLASYNE. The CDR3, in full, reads CASSLGLASYNEQFF.

The CDR3 DNA, read in part, is TGCAGCGTTTCTAGCGCTTACAATGAG. Translated: CSVSSAYNE. The whole CDR3 sequence is CSVSSAYNEQFF. This chain links TRBV29-1 with TRBJ2-1; tentative D call: TRBD2 (6 bases). The CDR3 end falls 3 residues outside the read, so it is completed with the germline J gene. The ends were cut back, 5 bases at V and 4 bases at J, with 9 bases in the middle. Germline V gene data show CDR1 as SQVTM and CDR2 as ANQGSEA. The CDR3 is 12 amino acids.

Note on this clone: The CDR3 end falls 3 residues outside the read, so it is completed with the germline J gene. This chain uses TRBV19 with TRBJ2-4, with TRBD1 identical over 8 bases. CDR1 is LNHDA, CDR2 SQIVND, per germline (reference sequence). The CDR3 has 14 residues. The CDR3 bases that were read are TGTGCCAGTAGTGGGACAGGCATTTCCTATGGT. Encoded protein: CASSGTGISYG. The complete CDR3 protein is CASSGTGISYGQYF.

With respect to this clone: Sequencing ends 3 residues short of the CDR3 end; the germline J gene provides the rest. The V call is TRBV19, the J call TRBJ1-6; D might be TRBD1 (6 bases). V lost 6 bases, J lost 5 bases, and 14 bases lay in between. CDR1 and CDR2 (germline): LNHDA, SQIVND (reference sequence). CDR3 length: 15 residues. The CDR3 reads CASRAGGADNSPLHF. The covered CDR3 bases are TGTGCCAGTAGAGCGGGGGGCGCCGATAATTCACCC.

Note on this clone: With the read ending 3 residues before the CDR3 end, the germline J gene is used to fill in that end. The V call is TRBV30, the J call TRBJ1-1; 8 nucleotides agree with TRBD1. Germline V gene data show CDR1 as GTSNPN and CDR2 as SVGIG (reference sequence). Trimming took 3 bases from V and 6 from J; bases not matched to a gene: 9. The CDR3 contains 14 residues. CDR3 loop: CAWSPQGAGAEAFF. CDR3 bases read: TGTGCCTGGAGCCCCCAGGGGGCCGGGGCTGAA.

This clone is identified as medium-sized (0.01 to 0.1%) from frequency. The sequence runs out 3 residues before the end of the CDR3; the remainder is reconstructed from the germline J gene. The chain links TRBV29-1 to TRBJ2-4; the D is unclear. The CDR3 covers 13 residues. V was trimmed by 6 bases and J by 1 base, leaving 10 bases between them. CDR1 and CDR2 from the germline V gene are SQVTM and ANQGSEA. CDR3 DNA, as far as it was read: TGCAGCGTCCTCGACAAGGCCAAAAACATT. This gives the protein CSVLDKAKNI. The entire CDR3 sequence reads CSVLDKAKNIQYF.

The DNA read from the CDR3 is TGTGCCAGCAGCGGGGGACTAGCGGGAGGCCAAGAGACG. It translates to CASSGGLAGGQET. The CDR3 in its entirety is CASSGGLAGGQETQYF. This chain uses TRBV5-4 with TRBJ2-3; 15 bases match TRBD2. The read halts 3 residues ahead of the CDR3 end, with the missing end drawn from the germline J gene. Germline V gene sequence: CDR1 SGHNT, CDR2 YYREEE (reference sequence). The CDR3 runs 16 residues.

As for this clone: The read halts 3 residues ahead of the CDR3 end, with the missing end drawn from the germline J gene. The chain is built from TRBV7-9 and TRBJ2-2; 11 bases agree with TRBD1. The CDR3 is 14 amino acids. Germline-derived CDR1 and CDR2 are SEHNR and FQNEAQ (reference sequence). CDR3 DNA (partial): TGTGCCAGCAGCGGGACAGGGGGTAATTCACCG. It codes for CASSGTGGNSP. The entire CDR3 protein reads CASSGTGGNSPLFF.

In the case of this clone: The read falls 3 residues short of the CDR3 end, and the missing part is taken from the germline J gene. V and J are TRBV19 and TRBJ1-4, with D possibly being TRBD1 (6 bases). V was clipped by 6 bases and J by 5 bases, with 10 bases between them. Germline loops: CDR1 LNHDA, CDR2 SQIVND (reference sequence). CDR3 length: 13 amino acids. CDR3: CASSWTANEKLFF. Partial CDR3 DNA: TGTGCCAGTAGCTGGACAGCGAATGAAAAA.

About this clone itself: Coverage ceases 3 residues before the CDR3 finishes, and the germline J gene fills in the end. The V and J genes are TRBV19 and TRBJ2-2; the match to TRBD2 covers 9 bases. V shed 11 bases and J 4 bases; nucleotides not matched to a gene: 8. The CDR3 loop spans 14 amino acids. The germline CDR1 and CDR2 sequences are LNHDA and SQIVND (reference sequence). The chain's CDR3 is CAARTSVSTGELFF. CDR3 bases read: TGTGCCGCAAGGACTAGCGTTTCCACCGGGGAG.

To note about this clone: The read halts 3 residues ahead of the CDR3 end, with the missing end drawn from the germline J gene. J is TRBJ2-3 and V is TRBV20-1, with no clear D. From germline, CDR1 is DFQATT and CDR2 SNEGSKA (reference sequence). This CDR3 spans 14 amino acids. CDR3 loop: CSARVDSIQETQYF. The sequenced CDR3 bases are TGCAGTGCTAGAGTCGATTCTATCCAAGAGACG.

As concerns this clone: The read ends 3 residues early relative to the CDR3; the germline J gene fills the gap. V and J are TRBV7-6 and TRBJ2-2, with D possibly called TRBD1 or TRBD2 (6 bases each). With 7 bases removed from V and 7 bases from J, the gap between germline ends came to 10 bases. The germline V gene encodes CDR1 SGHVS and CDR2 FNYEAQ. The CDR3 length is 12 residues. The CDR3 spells CASTGGGGELFF. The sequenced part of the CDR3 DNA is TGTGCCAGCACCGGAGGGGGCGGGGAG.

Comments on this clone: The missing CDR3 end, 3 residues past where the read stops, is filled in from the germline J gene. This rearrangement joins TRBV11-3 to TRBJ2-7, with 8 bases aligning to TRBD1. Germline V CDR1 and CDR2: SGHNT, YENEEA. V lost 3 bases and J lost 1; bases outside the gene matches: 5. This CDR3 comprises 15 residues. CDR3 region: CASSFGTGGSYEQYF. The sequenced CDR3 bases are TGTGCCAGCAGCTTCGGGACAGGAGGGTCCTACGAG.

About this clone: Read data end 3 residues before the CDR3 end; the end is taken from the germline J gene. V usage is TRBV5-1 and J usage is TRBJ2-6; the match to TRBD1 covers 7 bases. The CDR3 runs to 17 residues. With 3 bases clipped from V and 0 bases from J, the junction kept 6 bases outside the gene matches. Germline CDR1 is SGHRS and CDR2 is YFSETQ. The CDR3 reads CASSSLDRPSGANVLTF. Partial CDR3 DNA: TGCGCCAGCAGCTCCCTGGACAGGCCCTCTGGGGCCAACGTC.

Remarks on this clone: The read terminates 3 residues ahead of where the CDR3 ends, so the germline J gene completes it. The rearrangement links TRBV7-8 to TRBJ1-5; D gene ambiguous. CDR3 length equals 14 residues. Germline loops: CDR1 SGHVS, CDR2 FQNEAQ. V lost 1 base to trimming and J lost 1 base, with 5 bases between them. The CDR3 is CASSLGLSNQPQHF. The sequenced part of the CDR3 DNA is TGTGCCAGCAGCTTAGGTCTCAGCAATCAGCCC.

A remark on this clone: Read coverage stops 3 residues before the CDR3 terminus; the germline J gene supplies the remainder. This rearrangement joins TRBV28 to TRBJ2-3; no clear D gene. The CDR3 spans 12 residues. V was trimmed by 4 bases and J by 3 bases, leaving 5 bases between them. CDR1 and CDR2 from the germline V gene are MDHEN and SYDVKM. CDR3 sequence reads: CASSSQTDTQYF. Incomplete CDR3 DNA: TGTGCCAGCAGTTCCCAGACAGATACG.

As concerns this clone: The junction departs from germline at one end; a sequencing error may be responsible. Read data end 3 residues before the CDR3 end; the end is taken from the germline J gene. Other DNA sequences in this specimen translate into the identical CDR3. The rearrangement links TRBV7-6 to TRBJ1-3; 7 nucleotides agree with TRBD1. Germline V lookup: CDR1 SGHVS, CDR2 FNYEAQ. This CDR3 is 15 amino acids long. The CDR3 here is CASSVRGGAGNTIYF. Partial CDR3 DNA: TGTGCCAGCAGCGTAAGAGGGGGCGCTGGAAACACA.

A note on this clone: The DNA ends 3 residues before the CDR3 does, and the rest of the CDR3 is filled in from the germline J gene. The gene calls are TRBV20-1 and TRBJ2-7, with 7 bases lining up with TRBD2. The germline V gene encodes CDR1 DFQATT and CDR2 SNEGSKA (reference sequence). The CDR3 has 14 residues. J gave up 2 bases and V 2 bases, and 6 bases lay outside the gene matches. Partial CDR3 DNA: TGCAGTGCTAGATTGGCTAGCGGAGCCTACGAG. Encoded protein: CSARLASGAYE. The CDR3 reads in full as CSARLASGAYEQYF.

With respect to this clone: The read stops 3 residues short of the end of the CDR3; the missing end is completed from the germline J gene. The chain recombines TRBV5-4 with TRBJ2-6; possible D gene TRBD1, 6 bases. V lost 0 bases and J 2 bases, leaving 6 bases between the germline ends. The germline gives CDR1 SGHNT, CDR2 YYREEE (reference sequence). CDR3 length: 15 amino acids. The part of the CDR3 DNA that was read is TGTGCCAGCAGCTTGGAGGGGGCTGGGGCCAACGTC. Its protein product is CASSLEGAGANV. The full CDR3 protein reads CASSLEGAGANVLTF.

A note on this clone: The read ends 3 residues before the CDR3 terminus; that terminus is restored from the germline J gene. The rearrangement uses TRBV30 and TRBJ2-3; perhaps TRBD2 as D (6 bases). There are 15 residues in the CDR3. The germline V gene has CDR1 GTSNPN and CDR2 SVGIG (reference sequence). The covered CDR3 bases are TGTGCCTGGAGTGTACTAGCCCACCCGAAAGAGGCG. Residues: CAWSVLAHPKEA. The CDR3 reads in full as CAWSVLAHPKEAQYF.

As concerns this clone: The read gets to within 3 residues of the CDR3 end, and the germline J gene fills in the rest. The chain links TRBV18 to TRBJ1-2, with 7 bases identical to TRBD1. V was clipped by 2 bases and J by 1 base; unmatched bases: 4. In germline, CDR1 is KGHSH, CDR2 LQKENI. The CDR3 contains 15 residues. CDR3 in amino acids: CASSPGTEVNYGYTF. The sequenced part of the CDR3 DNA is TGTGCCAGCTCACCAGGGACAGAAGTTAACTATGGC.